The rows below give T cell receptor beta chains drawn from one sample of a study of T cells in Graves' hyperthyroidism and ophthalmopathy. Via MiXCR, TCRdb re-called the multiplex PCR reads, giving one row per CDR3 protein. The repertoire holds approximately 590,000 distinct CDR3 sequences, about a sixth seen once, with about 7% in the top ten. The specimen sequenced was blood. All receptors come from a woman younger than 45 with Graves' hyperthyroidism. The CDR3 runs from the conserved cysteine through the conserved F or W. Fields, in order: J gene, D gene, clone size, V gene, CDR3 protein, CDR3 DNA. D genes are given only for firm matches. Not all rows give a size; the values are once, few, many and, for expanded clones, a class.

TRBJ1-5 . many TRBV2 CASSEAERNQPQHF TGTGCCAGCAGTGAGGCAGAAAGGAATCAGCCCCAGCATTTT
TRBJ1-5 . . TRBV6-1 CASSEVWNQPQHF TGTGCCAGCAGCGAGGTTTGGAATCAGCCCCAGCATTTT
TRBJ1-5 . . TRBV29-1 CSASRGPSGNQPQHF TGCAGCGCGTCTCGGGGTCCGTCGGGCAATCAGCCCCAGCATTTT
TRBJ1-2 . few TRBV10-3 CAISEGLANYGYTF TGTGCCATCAGTGAAGGATTAGCTAACTATGGCTACACCTTC
TRBJ2-1 . many TRBV7-9 CASRIDLYNEQFF TGTGCCAGCAGGATAGATCTCTACAATGAGCAGTTCTTC
TRBJ2-1 TRBD2 many TRBV3-1 CASSQNWREWVEQFF TGTGCCAGCAGCCAAAATTGGCGGGAGTGGGTTGAGCAGTTCTTC
TRBJ2-7 . few TRBV4-2 CASSRTVGGGGHEQYF TGTGCCAGCAGCCGCACGGTGGGAGGGGGCGGCCACGAGCAGTACTTC
TRBJ1-1 TRBD1 many TRBV5-5 CASSLIGQGSTEAFF TGTGCCAGCAGCTTGATCGGACAGGGTAGCACTGAAGCTTTCTTT
TRBJ2-7 . many TRBV28 CASNSRQGGTQYF TGTGCCAGCAACTCACGACAGGGAGGTACGCAGTACTTC
TRBJ1-2 . many TRBV12-3/TRBV12-4 CASSEPGRSYGYTF TGTGCCAGCAGTGAACCGGGACGATCCTATGGCTACACCTTC
TRBJ1-1 . few TRBV12-3/TRBV12-4 CASSILGANTEAFF TGTGCCAGCAGTATACTCGGGGCGAACACTGAAGCTTTCTTT
TRBJ1-5 . . TRBV19 CASSHVTENQPQHF TGTGCCAGTAGTCACGTGACAGAGAATCAGCCCCAGCATTTT
TRBJ1-1 TRBD1 . TRBV28 CASSPRQGHTEAFF TGTGCCAGCAGTCCAAGACAGGGGCACACTGAAGCTTTCTTT
TRBJ1-5 . many TRBV7-8 CASSETQRPHLKAQHF TGTGCCAGCAGCGAGACCCAACGGCCTCACTTAAAGGCCCAGCATTTT
TRBJ2-5 TRBD2 . TRBV3-1 CASSQGGSWGETQYF TGTGCCAGCAGCCAAGGCGGGAGCTGGGGGGAGACCCAGTACTTC
TRBJ1-2 . many TRBV3-1 CASSQSGTSYGYTF TGTGCCAGCAGCCAAAGTGGGACATCATATGGCTACACCTTC
TRBJ1-6 . . TRBV11-2 CASSPFGSTSPLHF TGTGCCAGCAGCCCTTTCGGATCTACTTCACCCCTCCACTTT
TRBJ2-2 TRBD2 . TRBV20-1 CSAFPTSGNTGELFF TGCAGTGCTTTCCCGACTAGCGGTAACACCGGGGAGCTGTTTTTT
TRBJ1-2 . few TRBV7-8 CASSLLGAGNGYTF TGTGCCAGCAGCTTACTCGGGGCAGGGAATGGCTACACCTTC
TRBJ2-1 TRBD2 few TRBV7-8 CASSLDVAGGQFF TGTGCCAGCAGCTTAGATGTGGCGGGAGGCCAGTTCTTC
TRBJ1-6 . few TRBV10-2 CASSEQDNSPLHF TGCGCCAGCAGTGAACAGGATAATTCACCCCTCCACTTT
TRBJ2-5 . few TRBV5-4 CASSLEVGQETQYF TGTGCCAGCAGCTTGGAGGTTGGACAAGAGACCCAGTACTTC
TRBJ2-2 TRBD2 . TRBV12-3/TRBV12-4 CASSLLAGGPAGELFF TGTGCCAGCAGCCTACTAGCGGGAGGGCCCGCCGGGGAGCTGTTTTTT
TRBJ1-3 . . TRBV20-1 CSARKTQGTIYF TGCAGTGCTAGAAAAACCCAGGGTACCATATATTTT
TRBJ2-7 . many TRBV6-2/TRBV6-3 CASKWEHRRGEQYF TGTGCCAGCAAATGGGAGCACCGGAGGGGCGAGCAGTACTTC
TRBJ2-1 TRBD2 many TRBV18 CASSPTSRYSYNEQFF TGTGCCAGCTCACCGACTAGCAGGTACTCCTACAATGAGCAGTTCTTC
TRBJ2-4 . . TRBV28 CASGDRLGVDIQYF TGTGCCAGCGGAGACAGACTAGGCGTGGACATTCAGTACTTC
TRBJ1-1 . . TRBV2 CASQTVSTEAFF TGTGCCAGCCAAACAGTGAGCACTGAAGCTTTCTTT
TRBJ2-3 TRBD2 many TRBV20-1 CSALGRDYTDTQYF TGCAGTGCTCTCGGGCGGGACTACACAGATACGCAGTATTTT
TRBJ2-2 TRBD1 many TRBV20-1 CSLEGQGRNTGELFF TGCAGTCTCGAAGGACAGGGTCGGAACACCGGGGAGCTGTTTTTT
TRBJ1-1 . many TRBV12-3/TRBV12-4 CASSLQQGGTEAFF TGTGCCAGCAGTTTGCAACAGGGCGGCACTGAAGCTTTCTTT
TRBJ2-3 . . TRBV12-3/TRBV12-4 CASSLWYGGTDTQYF TGTGCCAGCAGTTTGTGGTACGGGGGCACAGATACGCAGTATTTT
TRBJ2-3 TRBD1 many TRBV24-1 CATTGDRSTDTQYF TGTGCCACCACCGGGGACAGAAGCACAGATACGCAGTATTTT
TRBJ2-3 . many TRBV5-1 CASSLGFRNPDTQYF TGCGCCAGCAGCTTGGGGTTTCGGAACCCAGATACGCAGTATTTT
TRBJ1-1 TRBD1 many TRBV25-1 CASSDGTGTLNTEAFF TGTGCCAGCAGCGACGGGACAGGGACCCTGAACACTGAAGCTTTCTTT
TRBJ1-2 . many TRBV28 CASSLISSVGRGYGYTF TGTGCCAGCAGTTTAATTTCCTCGGTTGGCAGGGGCTATGGCTACACCTTC
TRBJ2-1 TRBD2 many TRBV12-3/TRBV12-4 CASTPSGRNYNEQFF TGTGCCAGCACCCCCAGCGGGAGGAATTACAATGAGCAGTTCTTC
TRBJ2-5 TRBD1 many TRBV18 CASSPGQGGIKETQYF TGTGCCAGCTCACCCGGACAGGGGGGGATTAAAGAGACCCAGTACTTC
TRBJ2-3 . . TRBV29-1 CSVAMVSTDTQYF TGCAGTGTTGCAATGGTTAGCACAGATACGCAGTATTTT
TRBJ1-5 . . TRBV7-9 CASSLALAEDYSNQPQHF TGTGCCAGCAGCTTAGCGCTGGCTGAGGATTATAGCAATCAGCCCCAGCATTTT
TRBJ2-5 . once TRBV30 CAWNQARLQETQYF TGTGCCTGGAACCAGGCCCGCCTCCAAGAGACCCAGTACTTC
TRBJ2-1 . once TRBV10-2 CASSEAVGESSYNEQFF TGCGCCAGCAGTGAGGCGGTCGGGGAGAGCTCCTACAATGAGCAGTTCTTC
TRBJ2-1 . many TRBV12-3/TRBV12-4 CASSLAPLFSYNEQFF TGTGCCAGCAGTTTAGCGCCACTGTTCTCCTACAATGAGCAGTTCTTC
TRBJ2-3 . . TRBV9 CASSARETDTQYF TGTGCCAGCAGCGCCAGGGAAACAGATACGCAGTATTTT
TRBJ2-5 TRBD2 few TRBV7-2 CASSLTAGEGTQYF TGTGCCAGCAGCTTAACTGCGGGGGAGGGGACCCAGTACTTC
TRBJ1-1 . many TRBV12-3/TRBV12-4 CASSLLVAAEAFF TGTGCCAGCAGTTTGTTGGTGGCGGCTGAAGCTTTCTTT
TRBJ2-3 . many TRBV6-2/TRBV6-3 CASTRGETDTQYF TGTGCCAGCACTCGGGGCGAGACAGATACGCAGTATTTT
TRBJ2-7 . . TRBV5-1 CASSLEWGEQYF TGCGCCAGCAGCTTGGAGTGGGGCGAGCAGTACTTC
TRBJ1-6 TRBD1 many TRBV28 CASSPTGFNSPLHF TGTGCCAGCAGTCCGACAGGGTTTAATTCACCCCTCCACTTT
TRBJ1-2 . many TRBV3-1 CASSQQGGYTF TGTGCCAGCAGCCAACAGGGTGGCTACACCTTC
TRBJ2-1 TRBD1 many TRBV20-1 CSASLGTGSYNEQFF TGCAGTGCTAGCCTCGGGACAGGGTCCTACAATGAGCAGTTCTTC
TRBJ1-5 . few TRBV19 CASSFGQDGNQPQHF TGTGCCAGTAGTTTCGGCCAGGACGGGAATCAGCCCCAGCATTTT
TRBJ2-1 TRBD1 many TRBV28 CASTILATGRDEQFF TGTGCCAGCACAATCTTGGCGACAGGGCGCGATGAGCAGTTCTTC
TRBJ1-2 . . TRBV13 CASSSTGRERNYGYTF TGTGCCAGCAGCTCAACCGGGAGGGAACGTAACTATGGCTACACCTTC
TRBJ1-5 . . TRBV24-1 CATSGGHGQPQHF TGTGCCACCAGTGGGGGTCACGGTCAGCCCCAGCATTTT